This is a list of T cell receptor beta chains from one sample in a study of technical replicates of blood from a few donors. This table comes from immunoSEQ multiplex PCR, and its TCRdb copy is limited to in-frame clones, with some not included. Of approximately 94,000 clones listed, 90% to 97% are singletons. Sequenced input: T cells isolated from PBMCs. These receptors were taken from a human donor in good health. Each CDR3 is given with its conserved first and last residue. D genes are given only for firm matches. Clone size is stated in some rows and not others, as once, few, many or a class when expanded.

j_gene: TRBJ2-7
d_gene: -
v_gene: TRBV7-9
abundance: -
CDR3aa: CASSPRGSSYEQYF
CDR3nt: TGTGCCAGCTCCCCTCGGGGATCCTCCTACGAGCAGTACTTC

j_gene: TRBJ2-3
d_gene: TRBD2
v_gene: TRBV15
abundance: -
CDR3aa: CATSRNLAGVHTQYF
CDR3nt: TGTGCCACCAGCAGAAACCTAGCGGGAGTCCATACGCAGTATTTT

j_gene: TRBJ2-6
d_gene: -
v_gene: TRBV7-9
abundance: -
CDR3aa: CASTPLRATSGANVLTF
CDR3nt: TGTGCCAGCACCCCCCTTCGAGCGACCTCTGGGGCCAACGTCCTGACTTTC

j_gene: TRBJ2-1
d_gene: -
v_gene: TRBV4-2
abundance: -
CDR3aa: CASSQDLRLDLFF
CDR3nt: TGTGCCAGCAGCCAAGATTTGAGACTAGATCTGTTCTTC

j_gene: TRBJ2-5
d_gene: TRBD1
v_gene: TRBV28
abundance: -
CDR3aa: CASRSLGTGAQETQYF
CDR3nt: TGTGCCAGCAGATCTTTAGGGACAGGAGCACAAGAGACCCAGTACTTC

j_gene: TRBJ1-4
d_gene: -
v_gene: TRBV19
abundance: -
CDR3aa: CATALRGSNEKLFF
CDR3nt: TGTGCCACCGCCCTCAGGGGATCTAATGAAAAACTGTTTTTT

j_gene: TRBJ1-5
d_gene: TRBD1
v_gene: TRBV6-5
abundance: once
CDR3aa: CASSLTGDQPQHF
CDR3nt: TGTGCCAGCAGTTTGACAGGGGATCAGCCCCAGCATTTT

j_gene: TRBJ1-2
d_gene: -
v_gene: TRBV10-3
abundance: -
CDR3aa: CAINNRAYGYTF
CDR3nt: TGTGCCATCAATAACAGGGCCTATGGCTACACCTTC

j_gene: TRBJ1-2
d_gene: TRBD1
v_gene: TRBV29-1
abundance: -
CDR3aa: CSVGQDVGYTF
CDR3nt: TGCAGCGTAGGACAGGACGTGGGCTACACCTTC

j_gene: TRBJ2-7
d_gene: TRBD1
v_gene: TRBV7-9
abundance: -
CDR3aa: CASTGQLESYEQYF
CDR3nt: TGTGCCAGCACGGGACAGCTCGAGTCCTACGAGCAGTACTTC

j_gene: TRBJ2-3
d_gene: TRBD2
v_gene: TRBV4-1
abundance: -
CDR3aa: CASSPSPLLAGGADTQYF
CDR3nt: TGCGCCAGCAGCCCATCCCCCCTACTAGCGGGAGGGGCAGATACGCAGTATTTT

j_gene: TRBJ2-7
d_gene: TRBD2
v_gene: TRBV9
abundance: -
CDR3aa: CASSSSGTSYEQYF
CDR3nt: TGTGCCAGCAGTTCTAGCGGGACCTCCTACGAGCAGTACTTC

j_gene: TRBJ2-1
d_gene: TRBD2
v_gene: TRBV9
abundance: -
CDR3aa: CASSVGAVAGGAGEQFF
CDR3nt: TGTGCCAGCAGCGTAGGTGCAGTAGCGGGAGGAGCGGGAGAGCAGTTCTTC

j_gene: TRBJ1-1
d_gene: -
v_gene: TRBV4-1
abundance: -
CDR3aa: CASRRFIGGTEAFF
CDR3nt: TGCGCCAGCAGACGCTTCATAGGGGGCACTGAAGCTTTCTTT

j_gene: TRBJ2-1
d_gene: -
v_gene: TRBV11-2
abundance: -
CDR3aa: CASSLGLAFTPSSYNEQFF
CDR3nt: TGTGCCAGCAGCTTAGGGCTAGCGTTCACACCTAGCTCCTACAATGAGCAGTTCTTC

j_gene: TRBJ1-4
d_gene: -
v_gene: TRBV28
abundance: -
CDR3aa: CASTSGEDEKLFF
CDR3nt: TGTGCCAGTACCTCGGGGGAAGATGAAAAACTGTTTTTT

j_gene: TRBJ2-3
d_gene: TRBD2
v_gene: TRBV5-1
abundance: -
CDR3aa: CASSPDASGTDTQYF
CDR3nt: TGCGCCAGCAGCCCAGACGCTAGCGGGACAGATACGCAGTATTTT

j_gene: TRBJ1-1
d_gene: TRBD1
v_gene: TRBV2
abundance: -
CDR3aa: CASSVGTGANTEAFF
CDR3nt: TGTGCCAGCAGTGTTGGGACAGGGGCGAACACTGAAGCTTTCTTT

j_gene: TRBJ1-1
d_gene: -
v_gene: TRBV18
abundance: -
CDR3aa: CASSPPQGNTEAFF
CDR3nt: TGTGCCAGCTCACCACCGCAGGGAAACACTGAAGCTTTCTTT

j_gene: TRBJ2-1
d_gene: -
v_gene: TRBV7-2
abundance: once
CDR3aa: CASSTVLADRSHEQFF
CDR3nt: TGTGCCAGCAGCACCGTTCTTGCTGACAGGTCCCATGAGCAGTTCTTC

j_gene: TRBJ2-7
d_gene: TRBD2
v_gene: TRBV10-1
abundance: -
CDR3aa: CASSEDPGLAGYEQYF
CDR3nt: TGCGCCAGCAGTGAGGATCCGGGACTAGCGGGCTACGAGCAGTACTTC

j_gene: TRBJ2-5
d_gene: -
v_gene: TRBV28
abundance: -
CDR3aa: CASSLIGLSVTQYF
CDR3nt: TGTGCCAGCAGTTTGATCGGACTGTCGGTGACCCAGTACTTC

j_gene: TRBJ2-1
d_gene: TRBD2
v_gene: TRBV19
abundance: -
CDR3aa: CASSIGAGFNEQFF
CDR3nt: TGTGCCAGTAGTATAGGAGCGGGATTCAATGAGCAGTTCTTC

j_gene: TRBJ2-5
d_gene: -
v_gene: TRBV7-2
abundance: -
CDR3aa: CASSPREEIYF
CDR3nt: TGTGCCAGCAGCCCCAGGGAGGAAATCTACTTC

j_gene: TRBJ1-1
d_gene: -
v_gene: TRBV2
abundance: -
CDR3aa: CASSEQIPEAFF
CDR3nt: TGTGCCAGCAGTGAACAGATCCCCGAAGCTTTCTTT

j_gene: TRBJ1-2
d_gene: TRBD1
v_gene: TRBV19
abundance: -
CDR3aa: CASSPGTGSNYGYTF
CDR3nt: TGTGCCAGTAGTCCAGGGACAGGGAGTAACTATGGCTACACCTTC

j_gene: TRBJ2-5
d_gene: -
v_gene: TRBV7-8
abundance: -
CDR3aa: CASSLHRDGVETQYF
CDR3nt: TGTGCCAGCAGCCTACACAGGGACGGTGTGGAGACCCAGTACTTC

j_gene: TRBJ1-5
d_gene: -
v_gene: TRBV7-9
abundance: once
CDR3aa: CASSHGGGNQPQHF
CDR3nt: TGTGCCAGCAGCCATGGGGGGGGCAATCAGCCCCAGCATTTT

j_gene: TRBJ2-5
d_gene: -
v_gene: TRBV28
abundance: -
CDR3aa: CASSSSLLGEETQYF
CDR3nt: TGTGCCAGCAGTTCATCCCTTTTAGGGGAAGAGACCCAGTACTTC

j_gene: TRBJ2-7
d_gene: -
v_gene: TRBV6-6
abundance: -
CDR3aa: CASSYVGFSYEQYF
CDR3nt: TGTGCCAGCAGTTATGTGGGCTTCTCCTACGAGCAGTACTTC

j_gene: TRBJ2-1
d_gene: -
v_gene: TRBV7-6
abundance: -
CDR3aa: CASSLQLASYNEQFF
CDR3nt: TGTGCCAGCAGCTTACAACTAGCCTCCTACAATGAGCAGTTCTTC

j_gene: TRBJ2-7
d_gene: -
v_gene: TRBV28
abundance: -
CDR3aa: CASSFAASYEQYF
CDR3nt: TGTGCCAGCAGTTTTGCGGCCTCCTACGAGCAGTACTTC

j_gene: TRBJ2-1
d_gene: -
v_gene: TRBV2
abundance: -
CDR3aa: CASSRQNEQFF
CDR3nt: TGTGCCAGCAGTAGACAGAATGAGCAGTTCTTC

j_gene: TRBJ2-7
d_gene: TRBD1
v_gene: TRBV19
abundance: -
CDR3aa: CASSLLQGSYEQYF
CDR3nt: TGTGCCAGTAGTTTACTACAGGGGTCCTACGAGCAGTACTTC

j_gene: TRBJ1-2
d_gene: -
v_gene: TRBV29-1
abundance: once
CDR3aa: CSVDTGTLNYGYTF
CDR3nt: TGCAGCGTTGATACCGGGACATTGAACTATGGCTACACCTTC

j_gene: TRBJ2-5
d_gene: -
v_gene: TRBV9
abundance: -
CDR3aa: CASSEAGRGQETQYF
CDR3nt: TGTGCCAGCAGCGAGGCAGGGAGGGGGCAAGAGACCCAGTACTTC

j_gene: TRBJ2-6
d_gene: -
v_gene: TRBV27
abundance: -
CDR3aa: CASSADTGSSGANVLTF
CDR3nt: TGTGCCAGCTCCGCGGACACGGGTAGCTCTGGGGCCAACGTCCTGACTTTC

j_gene: TRBJ1-4
d_gene: -
v_gene: TRBV6-1
abundance: -
CDR3aa: CASSEWLGGEKLFF
CDR3nt: TGTGCCAGCAGTGAATGGCTCGGAGGAGAAAAACTGTTTTTT

j_gene: TRBJ1-4
d_gene: -
v_gene: TRBV15
abundance: -
CDR3aa: CATSRDGGVGEKLFF
CDR3nt: TGTGCCACCAGCAGAGATGGGGGGGTAGGGGAAAAACTGTTTTTT

j_gene: TRBJ2-1
d_gene: TRBD2
v_gene: TRBV9
abundance: once
CDR3aa: CASSLLAGVDEQFF
CDR3nt: TGTGCCAGCAGCTTACTAGCGGGAGTAGATGAGCAGTTCTTC

j_gene: TRBJ2-4
d_gene: TRBD1
v_gene: TRBV18
abundance: -
CDR3aa: CASSPPTGELNIQYF
CDR3nt: TGTGCCAGCTCACCACCGACAGGGGAATTAAACATTCAGTACTTC

j_gene: TRBJ1-1
d_gene: -
v_gene: TRBV11-3
abundance: -
CDR3aa: CASSPRTFLLNTEAFF
CDR3nt: TGTGCCAGCAGCCCGAGGACATTTCTATTAAACACTGAAGCTTTCTTT

j_gene: TRBJ2-7
d_gene: TRBD1
v_gene: TRBV29-1
abundance: -
CDR3aa: CGDRGYEQYF
CDR3nt: TGCGGGGACAGGGGTTACGAGCAGTACTTC

j_gene: TRBJ1-1
d_gene: -
v_gene: TRBV5-1
abundance: medium-sized
CDR3aa: CASSFQMNTEAFF
CDR3nt: TGCGCCAGCAGCTTTCAAATGAACACTGAAGCTTTCTTT

j_gene: TRBJ2-7
d_gene: -
v_gene: TRBV4-3
abundance: -
CDR3aa: CASSQGLDYEQYF
CDR3nt: TGCGCCAGCAGCCAAGGGCTTGACTACGAGCAGTACTTC

j_gene: TRBJ1-2
d_gene: -
v_gene: TRBV20-1
abundance: -
CDR3aa: CSARVSNGYTF
CDR3nt: TGCAGTGCTAGAGTGTCAAATGGCTACACCTTC

j_gene: TRBJ1-1
d_gene: -
v_gene: TRBV21-1
abundance: once
CDR3aa: CAGPKGATEAFF
CDR3nt: TGTGCCGGCCCAAAGGGAGCCACTGAAGCTTTCTTT

j_gene: TRBJ2-3
d_gene: TRBD2
v_gene: TRBV9
abundance: once
CDR3aa: CASSVMLAGVRDTQYF
CDR3nt: TGTGCCAGCAGCGTAATGCTAGCGGGAGTTAGAGATACGCAGTATTTT

j_gene: TRBJ1-5
d_gene: -
v_gene: TRBV6-1
abundance: -
CDR3aa: CASSPNEGRNQPQHF
CDR3nt: TGTGCCAGCAGCCCCAACGAGGGCAGGAATCAGCCCCAGCATTTT

j_gene: TRBJ2-5
d_gene: -
v_gene: TRBV7-2
abundance: -
CDR3aa: CASSSPGETQYF
CDR3nt: TGTGCCAGCAGCTCCCCGGGGGAGACCCAGTACTTC

j_gene: TRBJ1-2
d_gene: -
v_gene: TRBV2
abundance: -
CDR3aa: CASSEAPRGGYTF
CDR3nt: TGTGCCAGCAGTGAAGCCCCCAGGGGCGGCTACACCTTC